This T cell receptor beta chain came from a study of memory CD4+ T cells and cytomegalovirus serostatus. As for the study in general: Of the healthy Belgian adults, 8 to 10 were CMV seropositive and approximately 24 seronegative. General study points: Repertoires predicted CMV serostatus with median bootstrapped AUC of 0.95. About 40% of the roughly 160 known CMV-associated TCRbeta sequences appeared in CD4+ memory.

The authors' processing: Out-of-frame sequences were removed, leaving a few million distinct TCRbeta sequences. The repertoire was sequenced with immunoSEQ multiplex PCR; TCRdb's copy has only in-frame clones and lacks some. V and J calls and clone size come straight from that table; D and trimming were deduced from the DNA. The sample lists tens of thousands of clones; just under 80% were seen once. Single viable CD3+CD4+CD8-CD45RO+ cells were sorted as the memory CD4+ T cells. Comment on this clone: Its antigen is currently unknown.

The sample taken for sequencing was memory CD4+ T cells from blood. This TCR derives from an adult in good health and CMV-seronegative.

The CDR3 sequence is CASSLFADYEQYF. The DNA of the CDR3 is TGTGCCAGCAGCTTATTTGCAGACTACGAGCAGTACTTC. This chain joins TRBV7-2 and TRBJ2-7; D gene unclear. The CDR3 is made up of 13 amino acids. V lost 2 bases and J 3 bases, leaving 8 bases between the germline ends. Germline-derived CDR1 and CDR2 are SGHTA and FQGNSA.